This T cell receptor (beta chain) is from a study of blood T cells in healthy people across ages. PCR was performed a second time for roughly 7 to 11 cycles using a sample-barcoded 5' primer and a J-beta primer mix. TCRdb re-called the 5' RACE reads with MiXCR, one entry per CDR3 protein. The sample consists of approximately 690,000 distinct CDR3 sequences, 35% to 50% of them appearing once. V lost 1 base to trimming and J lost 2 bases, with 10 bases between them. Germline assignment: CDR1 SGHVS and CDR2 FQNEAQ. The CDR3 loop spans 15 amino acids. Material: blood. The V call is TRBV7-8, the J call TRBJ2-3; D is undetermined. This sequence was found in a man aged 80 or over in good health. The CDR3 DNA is TGTGCCAGCAGCTTAGATGGAGTTTACACAGATACGCAGTATTTT. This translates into CASSLDGVYTDTQYF.